This TCR beta chain was sequenced in a study of OX40 agonist ivuxolimab in advanced cancers. The wider study: Three patients had partial responses: one hepatocellular carcinoma, two cutaneous melanoma. Study-wide results and limits: CD4+ and CD8+ T cells in blood underwent clonal expansion by week 6 at 0.1 to 3.0 mg/kg.

Exclusion applied to patients with autoimmune disease history or systemic immunosuppression. Blood samples were obtained at baseline, cycle 4 day 1, and cycle 7 day 1. Comments on this clone: Its antigen is still unknown.

Germline loops: CDR1 KGHSH, CDR2 LQKENI. The CDR3 is 13 amino acids. The V end lost 5 bases, the J end lost 0 bases, and 8 bases lay between the germline ends. Data came from immunoSEQ multiplex PCR; TCRdb stores just in-frame clones and leaves some out. The sample records tens of thousands of clones, around 85% being singletons. Sequences were derived from CD4+ or CD8+ T cells sorted from blood, sampled in a trial of the OX40 agonist ivuxolimab. The chain links TRBV18 to TRBJ2-7, with a weak D call TRBD2 (6 bases). This TCR derives from an adult with an advanced solid tumor such as melanoma, head and neck, liver or kidney cancer. The CDR3 DNA is TGTGCCAGCTCAACGGGAGTCTCCTACGAGCAGTACTTC. Encoded protein: CASSTGVSYEQYF.